The 20 T cell receptor beta chains below come from one sample, sequenced in a study of cytomegalovirus exposure and HLA in healthy donors. Primers: 60 Vbeta forward and 13 Jbeta reverse. The assay was immunoSEQ multiplex PCR, and TCRdb's table has in-frame clones only and misses some. The data contain approximately 170,000 clones, roughly 80% of them singletons. The sequencing input was PBMCs. The receptors were gathered from a young woman in good health and CMV-seronegative.

The chain joins TRBV27 to TRBJ2-7, with D possibly matching TRBD2 (6 bases). Germline loops: CDR1 MNHEY, CDR2 SMNVEV (reference sequence). CDR3 length: 14 amino acids. V was clipped by 0 bases and J by 7 bases, with 13 bases between them. The CDR3 nucleotides are TGTGCCAGCAGTTTATCAGGCGGGACGGGGGAGCAGTACTTC. Translation gives CASSLSGGTGEQYF.

The chain couples TRBV19 to TRBJ1-3; D is unresolved. Trimming removed 10 bases from V and 1 base from J, with 11 bases in between. This CDR3 comprises 13 residues. CDR1 is LNHDA and CDR2 is SQIVND in the germline V gene (reference sequence). This CDR3 is CATSTISGNTIYF. In nucleotides, the CDR3 is TGTGCCACCTCGACTATATCTGGAAACACCATATATTTT. Using reference TRBV19 and TRBJ1-3 for the parts outside the CDR3, the full variable domain is DGGITQSPKYLFRKEGQNVTLSCEQNLNHDAMYWYRQDPGQGLRLIYYSQIVNDFQKGDIAEGYSVSREKKESFPLTVTSAQKNPTAFYLCATSTISGNTIYFGEGSWLTVV.

This chain links TRBV30 with TRBJ1-6; D is possibly TRBD1 (6 bases). CDR3 length: 17 residues. Trimming removed 2 bases at V and 7 bases at J, with 21 bases between. CDR1 GTSNPN and CDR2 SVGIG come from the germline V gene (reference sequence). CDR3 coding DNA: TGTGCCTGGAGTCCGACCAACAGGGTGCAAACGAATTCACCCCTCCACTTT. This translates into CAWSPTNRVQTNSPLHF.

The chain joins TRBV12-5 to TRBJ2-2; D remains unclear. V lost 2 bases and J lost 6, with 10 bases in between. The CDR3 covers 14 residues. The germline V gene encodes CDR1 LGHNT and CDR2 FRNRAP. The DNA of the CDR3 is TGTGCTAGTGGTTTGATGGGCCCCCCCGGGGAGCTGTTTTTT. The encoded protein is CASGLMGPPGELFF. Using reference TRBV12-5 and TRBJ2-2 for the parts outside the CDR3, the full variable domain is DARVTQTPRHKVTEMGQEVTMRCQPILGHNTVFWYRQTMMQGLELLAYFRNRAPLDDSGMPKDRFSAEMPDATLATLKIQPSEPRDSAVYFCASGLMGPPGELFFGEGSRLTVL.

The rearrangement links TRBV5-1 to TRBJ1-4; D unresolved. Trimming left V 1 base short and J 0 bases short, with 10 bases between. This CDR3 is built from 16 residues. The V gene's germline CDR1 is SGHRS and CDR2 YFSETQ. The CDR3 reads CASSLPGTSTNEKLFF. In DNA form, the CDR3 reads TGCGCCAGCAGCTTGCCAGGTACTTCAACTAATGAAAAACTGTTTTTT.

CDR3 DNA sequence: TGTGCCAGCAGTCGCCCCAACAGGGATACCTATGGCTACACCTTC. Protein sequence: CASSRPNRDTYGYTF. The V gene is TRBV28, the J gene TRBJ1-2; possible D gene TRBD1, 6 bases. The CDR3 runs to 15 residues. CDR1 is MDHEN and CDR2 is SYDVKM in the germline V gene. Trimming pared 5 bases from V and 4 bases from J, leaving 17 bases between.

This chain links TRBV18 with TRBJ2-1, with 13 bases aligning to TRBD2. J lost 6 bases, V lost 1 base, and 3 bases had no gene match. Germline loops: CDR1 KGHSH, CDR2 LQKENI. This CDR3 comprises 16 residues. The CDR3 DNA reads as TGTGCCAGCTCACCACAGGGACTAGCGGGGCCCAATGAGCAGTTCTTC. It yields the protein CASSPQGLAGPNEQFF.

The rearrangement uses TRBV28 and TRBJ1-6, with unresolved D. Trimming shortened V by 6 bases and J by 5 bases, and 20 bases separated the two germline ends. The CDR3 loop spans 17 amino acids. Per the germline V gene, CDR1 is MDHEN and CDR2 is SYDVKM. The CDR3, as DNA: TGTGCCAGCAGCCTCGGGGTAGTGGGTAGTAATAATTCACCCCTCCACTTT. It is translated as CASSLGVVGSNNSPLHF.

Written as DNA, the CDR3 is TGTGCCAGCAACCAGGGTGGGAACACTGAAGCTTTCTTT. As protein: CASNQGGNTEAFF. The genes are TRBV6-1 and TRBJ1-1; TRBD1 is a possible D gene (5 bases). This CDR3 spans 13 amino acids. CDR1 is MNHNS and CDR2 is SASEGT in the germline V gene. Trimming left V 7 bases short and J 1 base short, with 10 bases between.

This clone was seen only once. The chain couples TRBV7-2 to TRBJ2-5, with D unclear. Germline V CDR1 and CDR2: SGHTA, FQGNSA. The CDR3 loop spans 13 amino acids. The V end lost 4 bases, the J end lost 1 base, and 7 bases lay between the germline ends. CDR3 sequence (DNA): TGTGCCAGCAGCTGGGCTATCCAAGAGACCCAGTACTTC. Amino acids: CASSWAIQETQYF.

The chain is built from TRBV5-8 and TRBJ2-7, with D possibly being TRBD2 (6 bases). The CDR3 has 13 residues. CDR1 is SGHTS and CDR2 is YDEGEE in the germline V gene. The V end was cut by 5 bases, the J end by 3 bases, with 12 bases between. The CDR3 sequence is CASRGREDYEQYF. The CDR3, as DNA: TGTGCCAGCAGAGGGCGGGAAGACTACGAGCAGTACTTC.

The rearrangement links TRBV9 to TRBJ2-5; TRBD1 is a possible D gene (7 bases). The length of the CDR3 is 14 residues. The V and J ends lost 5 bases and 1 base respectively, with 12 bases between them. From germline, CDR1 is SGDLS and CDR2 YYNGEE. CDR3 protein: CASSRGTAQETQYF. In DNA form, the CDR3 reads TGTGCCAGCAGTCGCGGGACAGCCCAAGAGACCCAGTACTTC.

This chain uses TRBV7-2 with TRBJ2-5; D not resolved. The CDR3 consists of 15 residues. CDR1 and CDR2 from the germline V gene are SGHTA and FQGNSA. Trimming cost V 4 bases and J 5 bases, with 17 bases left between them. In nucleotides, the CDR3 is TGTGCCAGCAGCTCCTTAACAGTATTCGCTGAGACCCAGTACTTC. Its protein product is CASSSLTVFAETQYF.

The rearrangement uses TRBV25-1 and TRBJ2-5; D is possibly TRBD1 (6 bases). TRBJ2-7 explains the end of the DNA better; the J call may be wrong. The germline CDR1 and CDR2 sequences are MGHDK and SYGVNS. The CDR3 length is 16 residues. The DNA for the CDR3 is TGTGCCAGCAGTGAATACAACAGGGAGAGCTCCTACGAGCAGTACTTC. It yields the protein CASSEYNRESSYEQYF.

The rearrangement joins TRBV2 to TRBJ2-5, with 9 bases aligning to TRBD2. Germline assignment: CDR1 SNHLY and CDR2 FYNNEI. V was pared by 8 bases and J by 7 bases, with 11 bases of the junction left unmatched. The CDR3 runs to 14 residues. This chain's CDR3 is CASVGRGGHLTQYF. The CDR3 region has the DNA TGTGCCAGCGTGGGGCGGGGGGGTCATCTGACCCAGTACTTC.

CDR3 coding DNA: TGTGCCATCTCGGGACGAGGGACTAGCGGGAGTGACCTGTCCTACAATGAGCAGTTCTTC. Protein product: CAISGRGTSGSDLSYNEQFF. The rearrangement joins TRBV10-3 to TRBJ2-1, with 14 bases that match TRBD2. CDR1 and CDR2 from the germline V gene are ENHRY and SYGVKD. The ends lost 8 bases at V and 1 base at J; junction bases unmatched: 16. This CDR3 region has 20 residues.

The chain recombines TRBV10-1 with TRBJ1-6; D is perhaps TRBD1 (5 bases). Germline V CDR1 and CDR2: WNHNN, SYGVQD (reference sequence). V lost 6 bases, J lost 8 bases, and 20 bases lay in between. The CDR3 length is 16 residues. The chain's CDR3 is CASSPGALGGDSPLHF. The CDR3 nucleotides read TGCGCCAGCAGCCCCGGGGCCTTGGGAGGAGATTCACCCCTCCACTTT.

The V call is TRBV6-5, the J call TRBJ2-5; D uncertain. The CDR3 is 15 amino acids. Germline CDR1 is MNHEY and CDR2 is SVGAGI. V shed 2 bases and J shed 5 bases, with 15 bases lying between them. The CDR3 region is CASSYSGRMIETQYF. As DNA, the CDR3 is TGTGCCAGCAGTTACAGTGGCAGGATGATTGAGACCCAGTACTTC.

The chain combines TRBV4-2 with TRBJ1-1; the match to TRBD1 covers 9 bases. Germline V lookup: CDR1 LGHNA, CDR2 YNFKEQ. The CDR3 has 16 residues. The ends lost 4 bases at V and 1 base at J; junction bases unmatched: 7. CDR3 residues: CASSPSGTGSNTEAFF. DNA of the CDR3: TGTGCCAGCAGCCCGAGCGGGACAGGGTCGAACACTGAAGCTTTCTTT.

The chain couples TRBV27 to TRBJ2-7; D is perhaps TRBD2 (7 bases). Germline V gives CDR1 MNHEY, CDR2 SMNVEV (reference sequence). The germline V and J ends were trimmed by 6 bases and 6 bases, with 21 bases remaining between them. The CDR3 length is 15 residues. CDR3 DNA sequence: TGTGCCAGCAGGGGGGGGATTGGGGGGGCGGTCGAGCAGTACTTC. Translating gives CASRGGIGGAVEQYF.